The present TCR beta chain was sequenced within a study of blood T cell repertoires in COVID-19. Overall study: From the United States, Italy and Spain came samples of acute and convalescent COVID-19. T cells, B-cell-depleted T cells, or PBMCs provided the cDNA or gDNA that served as material.

As processed by the authors: Researchers report that nucleated cell counts were estimated from reference gene primer amplification. Repertoires were generated with immunoSEQ multiplex PCR, while TCRdb's copy carries only in-frame clones and drops some. Clone size and the V and J calls come from that table; the DNA yielded D and trimming. The repertoire holds 100,000 to 150,000 clones, with 65% to 90% as singletons. CDR1 SGDLS and CDR2 YYNGEE come from the germline V gene. Deletions cut 4 bases from V and 4 bases from J, with 5 bases between. This CDR3 contains 12 residues. The sequence derives from a woman older than 75 with acute or convalescent COVID-19. The rearrangement joins TRBV9 to TRBJ2-2; no firm D call. Sequenced: peripheral blood. The CDR3 loop reads CASSLSTGELFF. DNA of the CDR3: TGTGCCAGCAGCCTATCCACCGGGGAGCTGTTTTTT. Full variable domain (remainder filled in from reference TRBV9 and TRBJ2-2): DSGVTQTPKHLITATGQRVTLRCSPRSGDLSVYWYQQSLDQGLQFLIQYYNGEERAKGNILERFSAQQFPDLHSELNLSSLELGDSALYFCASSLSTGELFFGEGSRLTVL.